These 6 T cell receptor beta chains originate from one sample sequenced in a study of blood T cell repertoires in COVID-19. Assay used: immunoSEQ multiplex PCR; TCRdb lists only in-frame clones, some missing. The data show around 230,000 clones, with about 91% seen just once and about 2.3% held by the top ten. The sample taken for sequencing was PBMCs or T cells enriched from blood (not recorded which). The receptors shown here come from a woman between 40 and 55 years old with acute COVID-19.

This clone was detected only once. The chain combines TRBV7-9 with TRBJ1-2, with a possible D match to TRBD1 (5 bases). Germline-derived CDR1 and CDR2 are SEHNR and FQNEAQ (reference sequence). Trimming removed 4 bases from V and 4 bases from J, with 13 bases in between. The CDR3 extends over 14 amino acids. The DNA for the CDR3 is TGTGCCAGCAGCTCAACCCAGGGAACCTATGGCTACACCTTC. Its translation is CASSSTQGTYGYTF.

The chain is built from TRBV7-8 and TRBJ2-5; TRBD1 aligns across 9 bases. Germline V lookup: CDR1 SGHVS, CDR2 FQNEAQ. V gave up 2 bases and J gave up 9 bases; unmatched junction bases: 13. The CDR3 loop spans 16 amino acids. The CDR3 here is CASSLTDRGRVVAQYF. The DNA for the CDR3 is TGTGCCAGCAGCTTAACGGACAGGGGAAGGGTAGTTGCCCAGTACTTC.

The chain combines TRBV27 with TRBJ2-1, with 10 nucleotides matching TRBD2. The CDR3 spans 15 residues. Per germline, CDR1 MNHEY and CDR2 SMNVEV (reference sequence). V lost 10 bases, J lost 4 bases, and 10 bases stayed unmatched. CDR3 amino acids: CATTEISGGYNEQFF. CDR3 in DNA: TGTGCCACCACCGAGATTAGCGGGGGGTACAATGAGCAGTTCTTC.

The gene calls are TRBV2 and TRBJ2-5, with 9 positions matching TRBD2. This CDR3 comprises 17 residues. With V trimmed by 6 bases and J by 4 bases, 15 bases remained unmatched. Germline-derived CDR1 and CDR2 are SNHLY and FYNNEI. Here the CDR3 reads CASRSAGGRGLGETQYF. CDR3 nucleotides: TGTGCCAGCAGGTCCGCGGGGGGGAGAGGTCTAGGAGAGACCCAGTACTTC.

The V call is TRBV5-1, the J call TRBJ2-6, with 8 bases aligning to TRBD1. Germline V gene lookup returns CDR1 SGHRS and CDR2 YFSETQ. V lost 0 bases to trimming and J lost 2 bases; unmatched junction nucleotides: 4. The CDR3 is made up of 17 amino acids. The CDR3 nucleotides read TGCGCCAGCAGCTTGGAGCCAGGGGGCGCTGGGGCCAACGTCCTGACTTTC. Encoded protein: CASSLEPGGAGANVLTF.

This clone appeared a single time. V usage is TRBV5-1 and J usage is TRBJ1-2, with no clear D. The CDR3 has 14 amino acids. Trimming took off 4 bases at V and 2 bases at J, with 12 bases between the two ends. Germline CDR1 reads SGHRS; CDR2 reads YFSETQ. The CDR3: CASSPRSGNYGYTF. The DNA for the CDR3 is TGCGCCAGCAGCCCGCGGTCGGGGAACTATGGCTACACCTTC.